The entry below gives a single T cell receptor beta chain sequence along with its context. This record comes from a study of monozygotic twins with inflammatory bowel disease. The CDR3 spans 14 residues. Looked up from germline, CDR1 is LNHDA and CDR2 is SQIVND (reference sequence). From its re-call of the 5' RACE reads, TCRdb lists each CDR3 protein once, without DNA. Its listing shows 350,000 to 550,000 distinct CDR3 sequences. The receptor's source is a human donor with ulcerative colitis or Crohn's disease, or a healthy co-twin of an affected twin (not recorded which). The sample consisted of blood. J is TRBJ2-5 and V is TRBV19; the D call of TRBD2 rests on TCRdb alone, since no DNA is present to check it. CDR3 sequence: CASRPAGGGETQYF.